These 23 T cell receptor beta chains were sequenced from one sample in a study of OX40 agonist ivuxolimab in advanced cancers. Sequencing used immunoSEQ multiplex PCR; TCRdb keeps in-frame clones, though not all of them. Here the sample spans about 95,000 clones, over 75% being singletons. The specimen comprised CD4+ or CD8+ T cells sorted from blood, sampled in a trial of the OX40 agonist ivuxolimab. Receptor source: an adult with an advanced solid tumor such as melanoma, head and neck, liver or kidney cancer.

The chain has TRBV5-1 and TRBJ2-4, with a possible D match to TRBD1 (6 bases). V was pared by 4 bases and J by 0 bases, with 14 bases between. CDR1 and CDR2 from the germline V gene are SGHRS and YFSETQ. The CDR3 consists of 16 residues. The CDR3 loop reads CASSQGQQLAKNIQYF. CDR3 DNA: TGCGCCAGCAGCCAAGGACAGCAACTAGCCAAAAACATTCAGTACTTC.

The CDR3 sequence: CASSLDINRRGEQYF. The CDR3 region has the DNA TGCGCCAGCAGCTTGGATATAAACAGGAGGGGAGAGCAGTACTTC. The chain links TRBV5-1 to TRBJ2-7; D might be TRBD2 (6 bases). Per germline, CDR1 SGHRS and CDR2 YFSETQ. Deletions cut 0 bases from V and 7 bases from J, with 17 bases between. This CDR3 is built from 15 residues.

The chain couples TRBV30 to TRBJ2-3, with D unclear. CDR1 is GTSNPN, CDR2 SVGIG, per germline (reference sequence). Deletions cut 2 bases from V and 3 bases from J, with 3 bases between. The CDR3 is 11 residues long. The CDR3 nucleotides read TGTGCCTGGAGTATAACAGATACGCAGTATTTT. This gives the protein CAWSITDTQYF.

DNA for the CDR3: TGTGCCAGCAGCTATCCTGTCGGGAGGTCAGATACGCAGTATTTT. It yields the protein CASSYPVGRSDTQYF. The J gene is TRBJ2-3, the V gene TRBV7-9, with 7 bases that match TRBD2. The CDR3 is made up of 15 amino acids. V trimming: 4 bases; J trimming: 4 bases; junction bases outside the gene matches: 8. Germline lookup yields CDR1 SEHNR and CDR2 FQNEAQ (reference sequence).

This chain uses TRBV7-3 with TRBJ2-2, with 8 positions matching TRBD2. Germline trimming cut 2 bases from V and 5 bases from J; bases unmatched to any gene: 4. The CDR3 has 15 amino acids. Germline CDR1 and CDR2: SGHTA and FQGTGA. Here the CDR3 DNA reads TGTGCCAGCAGCTTAGACAGCGGGAGTACCGGGGAGCTGTTTTTT. Residues: CASSLDSGSTGELFF.

This sequence joins TRBV5-4 and TRBJ1-2; D ambiguous. The CDR3 runs to 18 residues. Germline CDR1 and CDR2: SGHNT and YYREEE (reference sequence). Trimming cost V 6 bases and J 4 bases, with 28 bases left between them. DNA of the CDR3: TGTGCCAGCACCTCGTTGATTTTGATGGTACCCCACCGCTATGGCTACACCTTC. It translates to CASTSLILMVPHRYGYTF. The variable domain in full, completed from reference TRBV5-4 and TRBJ1-2, reads ETGVTQSPTHLIKTRGQQVTLRCSSQSGHNTVSWYQQALGQGPQFIFQYYREEENGRGNFPPRFSGLQFPNYSSELNVNALELDDSALYLCASTSLILMVPHRYGYTFGSGTRLTVV.

This rearrangement joins TRBV28 to TRBJ1-1, with D possibly being TRBD1 (5 bases). CDR1 MDHEN and CDR2 SYDVKM come from the germline V gene. The length of the CDR3 is 12 residues. Trimming cost V 4 bases and J 4 bases, with 7 bases left between them. The CDR3 spells CASSSGPTEAFF. The CDR3 DNA reads as TGTGCCAGCAGTTCAGGGCCCACTGAAGCTTTCTTT.

The rearrangement links TRBV2 to TRBJ2-1; D remains unclear. This CDR3 has 11 residues. The V gene lost 5 bases and the J gene lost 7 bases, with 6 bases spanning the gap. Looked up from germline, CDR1 is SNHLY and CDR2 is FYNNEI. CDR3: CASSLQNEQFF. The DNA of the CDR3 is TGTGCCAGCAGTCTGCAGAATGAGCAGTTCTTC.

This rearrangement joins TRBV19 to TRBJ1-1; 8 bases align to TRBD1. The V segment lost 2 bases and the J segment 4 bases; nucleotides outside the gene matches: 15. This CDR3 contains 18 residues. Germline assignment: CDR1 LNHDA and CDR2 SQIVND (reference sequence). CDR3 loop: CASSIRMDRVRGGTEAFF. The CDR3 DNA sequence: TGTGCCAGTAGTATAAGGATGGACAGGGTTAGGGGGGGCACTGAAGCTTTCTTT.

This chain joins TRBV6-6 and TRBJ1-1; no definite D call. The CDR3 contains 12 residues. Germline V CDR1 and CDR2: MNHNY, SVGAGI (reference sequence). Trimming left V 9 bases short and J 1 base short, with 9 bases between. The CDR3 DNA reads as TGTGCCAGTTTCCGGGGGAACACTGAAGCTTTCTTT. This translates into CASFRGNTEAFF.

The chain joins TRBV7-2 to TRBJ2-7, with 7 bases lining up with TRBD2. CDR3 size: 16 residues. The V gene's germline CDR1 is SGHTA and CDR2 FQGNSA. With 5 bases clipped from V and 3 bases from J, the junction kept 13 bases outside the gene matches. CDR3 amino acids: CASSHLGLLRGYEQYF. CDR3 DNA sequence: TGTGCCAGCAGCCACCTGGGACTACTCCGGGGCTACGAGCAGTACTTC.

J is TRBJ1-5 and V is TRBV28; D is undetermined. The CDR3 is made up of 15 amino acids. Germline values: CDR1 MDHEN, CDR2 SYDVKM. Trimming cost V 3 bases and J 0 bases, with 9 bases left between them. CDR3 in DNA: TGTGCCAGCAGTTTGATACACTCTAGCAATCAGCCCCAGCATTTT. Amino acids: CASSLIHSSNQPQHF.

Here the CDR3 reads CASSVAPVNSGNTIYF. As DNA, the CDR3 is TGTGCCAGCAGCGTAGCTCCCGTTAACTCTGGAAACACCATATATTTT. This rearrangement joins TRBV9 to TRBJ1-3; D uncertain. V was clipped by 0 bases and J by 0 bases, with 10 bases between them. The CDR3 has 16 amino acids. CDR1 and CDR2 (germline): SGDLS, YYNGEE.

This chain connects TRBV28 to TRBJ1-2; no definite D call. Looked up from germline, CDR1 is MDHEN and CDR2 is SYDVKM. The CDR3 is made up of 19 amino acids. V lost 4 bases to trimming and J lost 3 bases, with 27 bases between them. The CDR3 here is CASSSIVPWQAILDYGYTF. CDR3 DNA sequence: TGTGCCAGCAGTTCGATTGTACCCTGGCAGGCTATCCTAGACTATGGCTACACCTTC.

The chain carries TRBV28 and TRBJ2-7; possible D gene TRBD1, 5 bases. The CDR3 length is 14 residues. The germline gives CDR1 MDHEN, CDR2 SYDVKM. V was trimmed by 3 bases and J by 3 bases, leaving 12 bases between them. CDR3 nucleotide sequence: TGTGCCAGCAGTTTTCTTGACAGCTACTACGAGCAGTACTTC. Encoded protein: CASSFLDSYYEQYF. The full variable domain, with the rest looked up from reference TRBV28 and TRBJ2-7, is DVKVTQSSRYLVKRTGEKVFLECVQDMDHENMFWYRQDPGLGLRLIYFSYDVKMKEKGDIPEGYSVSREKKERFSLILESASTNQTSMYLCASSFLDSYYEQYFGPGTRLTVT.

The chain has TRBV6-6 and TRBJ1-5; the match to TRBD1 covers 9 bases. The trim removed 6 bases at V and 4 bases at J, leaving 7 bases unmatched. CDR1 MNHNY and CDR2 SVGAGI come from the germline V gene (reference sequence). The CDR3 is 15 residues long. CDR3 sequence: CASRAGTGLNQPQHF. CDR3 DNA: TGTGCCAGCAGGGCCGGGACAGGGTTAAATCAGCCCCAGCATTTT.

The rearrangement uses TRBV5-1 and TRBJ2-3; the D is unclear. The CDR3 length is 14 residues. V was clipped by 4 bases and J by 3 bases, with 12 bases between them. Germline CDR1 is SGHRS and CDR2 is YFSETQ. The CDR3 DNA is TGCGCCAGCAGCGGCCCCCAAAAGACAGATACGCAGTATTTT. Protein product: CASSGPQKTDTQYF.

The chain recombines TRBV29-1 with TRBJ1-4, with TRBD1 matching 9 bases. CDR1 is SQVTM, CDR2 ANQGSEA, per germline. With V trimmed by 3 bases and J by 10 bases, 6 bases remained unmatched. This CDR3 comprises 13 residues. In nucleotides, the CDR3 is TGCAGCGTTGATTCGGGACAGGGCGGAAAACTGTTTTTT. Amino acid sequence: CSVDSGQGGKLFF.

This chain connects TRBV25-1 to TRBJ2-5; no reliable D call. Germline assignment: CDR1 MGHDK and CDR2 SYGVNS. Trimming pared 5 bases from V and 11 bases from J, leaving 15 bases between. The CDR3 runs 12 residues. The CDR3 spells CASSRELGEQYF. CDR3 bases: TGTGCCAGCAGTCGAGAGCTAGGTGAGCAGTACTTC.

The rearrangement uses TRBV5-1 and TRBJ2-7; D call uncertain. Germline-derived CDR1 and CDR2 are SGHRS and YFSETQ. The CDR3 is made up of 14 amino acids. Trimming stripped 4 bases from V and 2 bases from J, with 13 bases between. The CDR3 reads CASSPENKPYEQYF. The CDR3 DNA follows: TGCGCCAGCAGCCCGGAGAACAAGCCCTACGAGCAGTACTTC.

This clone was detected once. V gene TRBV4-1 combines with J gene TRBJ2-6; possibly TRBD1 or TRBD2 for D (6 bases each). The CDR3 extends over 14 amino acids. V dropped 4 bases and J dropped 11 bases, with 15 bases sitting between them. Germline loops: CDR1 MGHRA, CDR2 YSYEKL. For the CDR3, the DNA is TGCGCCAGCAGCCCGGGTCGAAGGGGGGACGTCCTGACTTTC. It is translated as CASSPGRRGDVLTF.

The chain joins TRBV27 to TRBJ1-3, with a weak D call TRBD1 (5 bases). Germline values: CDR1 MNHEY, CDR2 SMNVEV (reference sequence). V gave up 3 bases and J gave up 0 bases, with 18 bases separating them. There are 18 residues in the CDR3. The CDR3 DNA is TGTGCCAGCAGTTTTCAGGGTCCGGGTTTCAGCTCTGGAAACACCATATATTTT. Its translation is CASSFQGPGFSSGNTIYF.

This clone was counted a single time. Written as DNA, the CDR3 is TGTGCCAGCAGCTTGGGCACCGGGGAGCTGTTTTTT. Amino acids: CASSLGTGELFF. This chain links TRBV7-9 with TRBJ2-2; D remains ambiguous. The CDR3 is made up of 12 amino acids. Trimming left V 3 bases short and J 4 bases short, with 3 bases between. Germline V lookup: CDR1 SEHNR, CDR2 FQNEAQ (reference sequence). The full variable domain, rest sourced from reference TRBV7-9 and TRBJ2-2, is DTGVSQNPRHKITKRGQNVTFRCDPISEHNRLYWYRQTLGQGPEFLTYFQNEAQLEKSRLLSDRFSAERPKGSFSTLEIQRTEQGDSAMYLCASSLGTGELFFGEGSRLTVL.